A selection of T cell receptor beta chains follows, all from one sample in a study. MiXCR, applied by TCRdb to the RT-PCR reads, yields one record per CDR3 protein. This sample has around 700,000 distinct CDR3 sequences, with 12% to 15% found just once. Sequenced: memory CD4+ T cells from blood. The origin of the receptors is a female donor in good health, serving as a healthy control. Each CDR3 is given with its conserved first and last residue. The D gene is left open where the match is weak. Clone size, where shown, is once, few, many, or a class for clones that have expanded.

TRBJ2-7 | - | - | TRBV4-3 | TGCGCCAGCAGCCGCGCAGCCCCCTCCTACGAGCAGTACTTC | CASSRAAPSYEQYF
TRBJ2-5 | many | - | TRBV29-1 | TGCAGCGTTGGACCGCCCGCAGGGTCGGAGACCCAGTACTTC | CSVGPPAGSETQYF
TRBJ2-3 | - | TRBD2 | TRBV6-2/TRBV6-3 | TGTGCCAGCAGATCTGCCCTAGCGGGAGCAGATACGCAGTATTTT | CASRSALAGADTQYF
TRBJ2-1 | - | - | TRBV13 | TGTGCCAGCAGCTTACCTCCCGGGTTGTCCTACAATGAGCAGTTCTTC | CASSLPPGLSYNEQFF
TRBJ2-7 | - | - | TRBV15 | TGTGCCACCAGTACCGGGACCGGAGGAACCGAGCAGTACTTC | CATSTGTGGTEQYF
TRBJ2-6 | few | - | TRBV20-1 | TGCAGTGCTAGGGCAGTTCTTCCTGGGGCCAACGTCCTGACTTTC | CSARAVLPGANVLTF
TRBJ1-1 | many | - | TRBV29-1 | TGCAGCGTTGAAAGACAAGTGAACACTGAAGCTTTCTTT | CSVERQVNTEAFF
TRBJ2-3 | many | - | TRBV20-1 | TGCAGTGCCACATCTCGCGGCGGGTCTAGCACAGATACGCAGTATTTT | CSATSRGGSSTDTQYF
TRBJ2-7 | - | - | TRBV20-1 | TGCAGTGCTAGCGCTAGCTCCTACGAGCAGTACTTC | CSASASSYEQYF
TRBJ2-5 | few | - | TRBV5-1 | TGCGCCAGCAGCTTGGATATACAAGAGACCCAGTACTTC | CASSLDIQETQYF
TRBJ1-5 | many | - | TRBV20-1 | TGCAGTGCTAGAGCCCTCGACAATCAGCCCCAGCATTTT | CSARALDNQPQHF
TRBJ2-4 | few | TRBD1 | TRBV4-2 | TGTGCCAGCAGCCAAGATGGGACAGACAAAAACATTCAGTACTTC | CASSQDGTDKNIQYF
TRBJ1-4 | many | - | TRBV12-3/TRBV12-4 | TGTGCCAGCAACGCCCCGACGGGTGAAAAACTGTTTTTT | CASNAPTGEKLFF
TRBJ1-2 | once | TRBD1 | TRBV5-4 | TGTGCCAGCAGCCCGCCAGACAGGGCGGCATATGGCTACACCTTC | CASSPPDRAAYGYTF
TRBJ2-3 | few | TRBD2 | TRBV18 | TGTGCCAGCTCACCAACCACTAGCGGAACAGATACGCAGTATTTT | CASSPTTSGTDTQYF
TRBJ1-2 | few | - | TRBV14 | TGTGCCAGCAGCCAGTCTCAGGGTTTACGGGGCTACACCTTC | CASSQSQGLRGYTF
TRBJ1-1 | - | - | TRBV6-6 | TGTGCCAGCCGCGGGCCTCTCGCGGGGACTGAAGCTTTCTTT | CASRGPLAGTEAFF
TRBJ2-5 | many | TRBD2 | TRBV7-2 | TGTGCCAGCAGCCCTGGGACTAGCGGGGGGTACCAAGAGACCCAGTACTTC | CASSPGTSGGYQETQYF
TRBJ2-7 | - | TRBD2 | TRBV20-1 | TGCAGTGCTAGTCGCCTCCTCACGGCGGGAGAGACCTACGAGCAGTACTTC | CSASRLLTAGETYEQYF
TRBJ2-3 | - | TRBD2 | TRBV20-1 | TGCAGTGCTAGAGGCTGGACTAGCGGGAAATGGGGCACAGATACGCAGTATTTT | CSARGWTSGKWGTDTQYF
TRBJ1-5 | many | TRBD1 | TRBV5-1 | TGCGCCAGCAGCTTAACCGGACAGGGAGGCCAGCCCCAGCATTTT | CASSLTGQGGQPQHF
TRBJ2-1 | few | TRBD2 | TRBV6-6 | TGTGCCAGCAGTTACTCTACAGCGGGCGGGGGCAATGAGCAGTTCTTC | CASSYSTAGGGNEQFF